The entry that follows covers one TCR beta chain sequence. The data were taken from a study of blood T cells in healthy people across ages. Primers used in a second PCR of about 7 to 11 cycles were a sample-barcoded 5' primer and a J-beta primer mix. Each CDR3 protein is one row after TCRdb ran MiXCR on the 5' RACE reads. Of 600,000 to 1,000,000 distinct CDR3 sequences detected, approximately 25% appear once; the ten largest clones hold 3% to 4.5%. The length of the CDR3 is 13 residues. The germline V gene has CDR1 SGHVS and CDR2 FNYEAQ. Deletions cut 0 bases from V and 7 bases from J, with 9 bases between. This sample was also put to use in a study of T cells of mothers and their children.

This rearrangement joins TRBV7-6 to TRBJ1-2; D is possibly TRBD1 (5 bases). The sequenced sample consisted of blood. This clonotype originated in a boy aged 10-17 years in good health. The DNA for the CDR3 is TGTGCCAGCAGCTTAGCAGGGGAAGGTGGCTACACCTTC. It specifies CASSLAGEGGYTF. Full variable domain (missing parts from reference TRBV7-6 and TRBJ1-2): GAGVSQSPRYKVTKRGQDVALRCDPISGHVSLYWYRQALGQGPEFLTYFNYEAQQDKSGLPNDRFSAERPEGSISTLTIQRTEQRDSAMYRCASSLAGEGGYTFGSGTRLTVV.